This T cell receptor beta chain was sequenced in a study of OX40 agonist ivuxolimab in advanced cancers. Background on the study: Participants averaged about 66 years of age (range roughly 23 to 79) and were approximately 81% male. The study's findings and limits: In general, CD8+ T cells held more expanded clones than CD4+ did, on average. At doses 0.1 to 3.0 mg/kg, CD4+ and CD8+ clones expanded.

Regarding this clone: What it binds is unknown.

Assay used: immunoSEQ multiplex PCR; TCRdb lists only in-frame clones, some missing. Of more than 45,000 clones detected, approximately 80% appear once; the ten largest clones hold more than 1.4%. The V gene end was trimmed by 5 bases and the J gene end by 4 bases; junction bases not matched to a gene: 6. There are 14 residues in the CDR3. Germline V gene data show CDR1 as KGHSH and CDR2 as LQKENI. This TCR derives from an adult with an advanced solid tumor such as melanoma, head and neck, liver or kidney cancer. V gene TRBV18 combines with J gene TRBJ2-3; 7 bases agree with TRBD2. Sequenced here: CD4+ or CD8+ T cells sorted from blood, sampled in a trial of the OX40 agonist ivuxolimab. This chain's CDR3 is CASSMGGTSDTQYF. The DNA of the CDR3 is TGTGCCAGCTCAATGGGGGGGACCTCAGATACGCAGTATTTT.